This entry lists 7 T cell receptor beta chains sequenced from one sample in a study of neurological immune-mediated disorders. TCRdb re-called the 5' RACE reads with MiXCR, one entry per CDR3 protein. The profile shows some 28,000 distinct CDR3 sequences, less than 25% of them singletons. Material: CD4+ T cells from blood. The receptors shown here come from a man in his fifties with HTLV-1-associated myelopathy (HAM/TSP).

This clonotype showed up many times. The chain is built from TRBV5-1 and TRBJ1-3, with 8 bases aligning to TRBD1. Germline V gene lookup returns CDR1 SGHRS and CDR2 YFSETQ. The CDR3 covers 15 residues. The ends lost 3 bases at V and 4 bases at J; junction bases unmatched: 6. CDR3 DNA sequence: TGCGCCAGCAGCTCCTCGGACAGGGACGGAAACACCATATATTTT. Its translation is CASSSSDRDGNTIYF.

This clonotype was counted at least ten times. CDR3 residues: CASSLQGGGMNTEAFF. In DNA, the CDR3 is TGTGCCAGCAGCTTACAAGGGGGCGGGATGAACACTGAAGCTTTCTTT. This chain joins TRBV7-3 and TRBJ1-1; 7 bases fit TRBD1. J lost 0 bases, V lost 2 bases, and 6 bases had no gene match. CDR1 is SGHTA, CDR2 FQGTGA, per germline. The CDR3 totals 16 residues.

J is TRBJ2-7 and V is TRBV7-2; no firm D call. The CDR3 contains 12 residues. V was trimmed by 1 base and J by 10 bases, leaving 11 bases between them. Per germline, CDR1 SGHTA and CDR2 FQGNSA. The CDR3 nucleotides are TGTGCCAGCAGCTTAGACTTGTCCGACCAGTACTTC. The encoded protein is CASSLDLSDQYF.

This clonotype occurred many times. The CDR3 loop reads CASSLAHGAILNYGYTF. Written as DNA, the CDR3 is TGTGCCAGCAGTTTAGCCCACGGGGCGATCCTTAACTATGGCTACACCTTC. The chain employs TRBV12-3 or TRBV12-4 and TRBJ1-2, with a tentative D call TRBD1 (5 bases). V was shortened by 0 bases and J by 1 base, with 15 bases between the two germline ends. The CDR3 totals 17 residues.

This clonotype showed up many times. The rearrangement links TRBV5-1 to TRBJ2-5; D call uncertain. Germline V gene sequence: CDR1 SGHRS, CDR2 YFSETQ. The CDR3 consists of 16 residues. V was pared by 2 bases and J by 5 bases, with 19 bases between. The CDR3 protein is CASSFGSGFLGETQYF. The CDR3 DNA reads TGCGCCAGCAGCTTCGGATCCGGCTTCCTTGGGGAGACCCAGTACTTC.

The chain links TRBV28 to TRBJ2-1; TRBD2 matches 12 bases. Germline-derived CDR1 and CDR2 are MDHEN and SYDVKM. The ends lost 3 bases at V and 9 bases at J; junction bases unmatched: 12. The CDR3 has 17 residues. CDR3 residues: CASSFSWTSGAGGEQFF. CDR3 bases: TGTGCCAGCAGTTTTTCCTGGACTAGCGGGGCAGGGGGTGAGCAGTTCTTC.

As concerns this clonotype: A read error may explain this, as a much larger clone is one base away. The rearrangement links TRBV11-3 to TRBJ2-5; D is unresolved. The germline CDR1 and CDR2 sequences are SGHNT and YENEEA. The CDR3 has 15 amino acids. V lost 4 bases and J lost 11, with 23 bases in between. CDR3 loop: CASSSIRAGHNEQYF. The CDR3 bases are TGTGCCAGCAGCTCCATTAGGGCCGGTCACAATGAGCAGTACTTC.